These 11 T cell receptor beta chains were sequenced from one sample in a study of cytomegalovirus exposure and HLA in healthy donors. Amplification used 60 Vbeta primers and 13 Jbeta primers. Assay: immunoSEQ multiplex PCR; the TCRdb copy retains only in-frame clones and omits some. Its table records about 64,000 clones. The sequenced sample was PBMCs. Receptors originate from a woman between 18 and 30 years old in good health and CMV-seronegative.

This chain connects TRBV2 to TRBJ2-7; a possible D gene is TRBD1 (5 bases). V lost 7 bases and J lost 2, with 9 bases in between. The CDR3 runs 12 residues. The germline gives CDR1 SNHLY, CDR2 FYNNEI. In nucleotides, the CDR3 is TGTGCCAGCAACAGGTTGACCTACGAGCAGTACTTC. Translating it yields CASNRLTYEQYF. Full variable domain (missing parts from reference TRBV2 and TRBJ2-7): EPEVTQTPSHQVTQMGQEVILRCVPISNHLYFYWYRQILGQKVEFLVSFYNNEISEKSEIFDDQFSVERPDGSNFTLKIRSTKLEDSAMYFCASNRLTYEQYFGPGTRLTVT.

The chain employs TRBV30 and TRBJ2-7; 13 bases are shared with TRBD2. Germline loops: CDR1 GTSNPN, CDR2 SVGIG (reference sequence). The length of the CDR3 is 16 residues. Trimming took 5 bases from V and 0 from J; bases not matched to a gene: 7. The CDR3 reads CAWEGLAGPSSYEQYF. CDR3 nucleotides: TGTGCCTGGGAGGGACTAGCGGGGCCGAGCTCCTACGAGCAGTACTTC.

The chain joins TRBV6-1 to TRBJ1-2, with D possibly matching TRBD1 (5 bases). Germline V lookup: CDR1 MNHNS, CDR2 SASEGT. The CDR3 has 13 residues. Trimming cost V 5 bases and J 6 bases, with 13 bases left between them. This CDR3 is CASSPREGNGYTF. The CDR3 bases are TGTGCCAGCAGTCCCCGGGAGGGGAATGGCTACACCTTC.

This chain links TRBV14 with TRBJ2-3, with D possibly matching TRBD2 (6 bases). The CDR3 consists of 15 residues. Germline-derived CDR1 and CDR2 are SGHDN and FVKESK. V was cut by 5 bases and J by 5 bases, with 17 bases left in between. In DNA, the CDR3 is TGTGCCAGCAGCTACCGCCCAAGGGGACTAGATACGCAGTATTTT. Translation gives CASSYRPRGLDTQYF.

The V and J genes are TRBV19 and TRBJ1-6; D is perhaps TRBD1 (6 bases). The germline V and J ends were trimmed by 1 base and 1 base, with 20 bases remaining between them. The CDR3 extends over 20 amino acids. Germline CDR1 and CDR2: LNHDA and SQIVND (reference sequence). The CDR3 loop reads CASSIGVGQGKLSYNSPLHF. In nucleotides, the CDR3 is TGTGCCAGTAGTATAGGTGTCGGTCAGGGGAAGTTGTCCTATAATTCACCCCTCCACTTT.

The chain has TRBV2 and TRBJ1-1, with TRBD1 matching over 8 bases. The CDR3 length is 14 residues. The ends lost 3 bases at V and 1 base at J; junction bases unmatched: 1. CDR1 is SNHLY and CDR2 is FYNNEI in the germline V gene. The CDR3 loop is CASSDGQGNTEAFF. In nucleotides, the CDR3 is TGTGCCAGCAGTGATGGACAGGGGAACACTGAAGCTTTCTTT. Full variable domain (outside the CDR3, taken from reference TRBV2 and TRBJ1-1): EPEVTQTPSHQVTQMGQEVILRCVPISNHLYFYWYRQILGQKVEFLVSFYNNEISEKSEIFDDQFSVERPDGSNFTLKIRSTKLEDSAMYFCASSDGQGNTEAFFGQGTRLTVV.

The J gene is TRBJ1-6, the V gene TRBV7-5; the table's D call, TRBD1, was not checked against the DNA. TRBV7-5 is reported as a pseudogene. This CDR3 has 14 residues. The CDR3 sequence is CVRSFNRWNSPLHF. Written as DNA, the CDR3 is TGTGTCAGAAGCTTTAACAGGTGGAATTCACCCCTCCACTTT.

The CDR3 DNA sequence: TGCAGTGCAAGTGGACAGGGAAGATTCTTT. Protein product: CSASGQGRFF. The rearrangement links TRBV20-1 to TRBJ1-1, with 8 bases identical to TRBD1. V was clipped by 6 bases and J by 14 bases; unmatched bases: 8. The CDR3 runs 10 residues. From germline, CDR1 is DFQATT and CDR2 SNEGSKA (reference sequence).

The rearrangement links TRBV25-1 to TRBJ2-3, with TRBD2 identical over 7 bases. Trimming at V came to 4 bases and at J to 3 bases, leaving 7 bases not matched to a gene. Germline V lookup: CDR1 MGHDK, CDR2 SYGVNS. This CDR3 spans 15 amino acids. CDR3 DNA: TGTGCCAGCAGTGCCAGCGGGGTAGGGACAGATACGCAGTATTTT. Amino acid sequence: CASSASGVGTDTQYF.

CDR3 residues: CASSPTDRGYYGYTF. The CDR3 coding sequence is TGTGCCAGCAGTCCAACCGACAGGGGATACTATGGCTACACCTTC. The chain joins TRBV28 to TRBJ1-2; 8 nucleotides match TRBD1. Germline V gene lookup returns CDR1 MDHEN and CDR2 SYDVKM. V shed 5 bases and J 3 bases; nucleotides not matched to a gene: 8. CDR3 length: 15 amino acids.

The chain is built from TRBV4-1 and TRBJ2-2; D gene ambiguous. Per germline, CDR1 MGHRA and CDR2 YSYEKL. The CDR3 has 14 amino acids. The ends were cut back, 3 bases at V and 4 bases at J, with 9 bases in the middle. The chain's CDR3 is CASSHITATGELFF. Here the CDR3 DNA reads TGCGCCAGCAGCCATATTACAGCCACCGGGGAGCTGTTTTTT.